This T cell receptor beta chain was sequenced during a study of response to subunit inactivated influenza vaccine. In its sample, this clonotype was seen a few times. Each CDR3 protein is one row after TCRdb ran MiXCR on the RT-PCR reads. The sample contains hundreds of thousands of distinct CDR3 sequences, approximately 23% of which appear only once. The source was PBMCs from blood, collected less than 22 months after vaccination. This receptor was obtained from a man aged 45-69 years who received an inactivated influenza vaccine.

The CDR3 is CASSGTGFFGNTIYF. CDR3 nucleotide sequence: TGTGCCAGCAGCGGAACAGGTTTTTTTGGAAACACCATATATTTT. This chain links TRBV9 with TRBJ1-3; D may be TRBD1 (5 bases). The CDR3 contains 15 residues. Trimming took off 3 bases at V and 3 bases at J, with 13 bases between the two ends. The germline V gene encodes CDR1 SGDLS and CDR2 YYNGEE.